Presented here are 11 T cell receptor beta chains from one specimen sequenced in a study of shared clonotypes between healthy human individuals. Using immunoSEQ multiplex PCR, the repertoire was profiled, and TCRdb retains in-frame clones only, with some absent. Among a few million clones listed, roughly 93% were seen once. Sequences were obtained from naive CD4+ T cells from PBMCs. Subset meaning: CD45RA+ positively selected. The receptor set was obtained from a man younger than 30 in good health. Some clones in this sample may be carry-over from other donors' samples.

This clone has only one observation. The rearrangement joins TRBV29-1 to TRBJ1-1; TRBD1 matches 8 bases. The V gene end was trimmed by 6 bases and the J gene end by 3 bases; junction bases not matched to a gene: 9. Germline lookup yields CDR1 SQVTM and CDR2 ANQGSEA. The CDR3 has 14 amino acids. CDR3 bases: TGCAGCGTCGAGAGACAGGGGAGGGACACTGAAGCTTTCTTT. This gives the protein CSVERQGRDTEAFF.

Notes on this clone: Relative to the germline gene, one junction end is altered; a read error may explain this. The chain recombines TRBV7-2 with TRBJ2-4; tentative D call: TRBD2 (6 bases). The CDR3 covers 17 residues. The germline gives CDR1 SGHTA, CDR2 FQGNSA. The CDR3 bases are TGTGCCAGCAGCCTAGCGCCGATTGGAATAACCAAAAACATTCAGTACTTC. Translation: CASSLAPIGITKNIQYF. Complete variable domain (other parts from reference TRBV7-2 and TRBJ2-4): GAGVSQSPSNKVTEKGKDVELRCDPISGHTALYWYRQSLGQGLEFLIYFQGNSAPDKSGLPSDRFSAERTGGSVSTLTIQRTQQEDSAVYLCASSLAPIGITKNIQYFGAGTRLSVL.

The chain has TRBV30 and TRBJ1-5; D is unresolved. CDR3 size: 13 residues. The V gene's germline CDR1 is GTSNPN and CDR2 SVGIG (reference sequence). V was cut by 5 bases and J by 3 bases, with 11 bases left in between. The CDR3 sequence: CAWSGEFNQPQHF. For the CDR3, the DNA is TGTGCCTGGTCGGGAGAATTCAATCAGCCCCAGCATTTT.

The J gene is TRBJ1-5, the V gene TRBV6-5; D is unresolved. CDR1 is MNHEY and CDR2 is SVGAGI in the germline V gene. Trimming took 7 bases from V and 6 from J, leaving 16 bases between them. The CDR3 sequence is 14 residues long. CDR3 sequence (DNA): TGTGCCAGCACCCCAAGGACGGGGATTCAGCCCCAGCATTTT. Translation gives CASTPRTGIQPQHF.

The CDR3 DNA reads as TGTGCCAGCAGTGGCGCCGGGACAGCAAATCAGCCCCAGCATTTT. Residues: CASSGAGTANQPQHF. J is TRBJ1-5 and V is TRBV6-1; TRBD1 matches at 7 bases. V was clipped by 4 bases and J by 4 bases; unmatched bases: 7. Germline V lookup: CDR1 MNHNS, CDR2 SASEGT. The CDR3 has 15 residues.

In this sample, this clone turned up once. The chain carries TRBV4-1 and TRBJ2-7; the match to TRBD1 covers 7 bases. The CDR3 is 15 residues long. CDR1 MGHRA and CDR2 YSYEKL come from the germline V gene. The ends lost 2 bases at V and 2 bases at J; junction bases unmatched: 6. CDR3 bases: TGCGCCAGCAGCCAACCGGGACAGTCCACCTACGAGCAGTACTTC. As protein: CASSQPGQSTYEQYF.

The chain has TRBV19 and TRBJ1-5; D not resolved. The CDR3 is made up of 13 amino acids. Germline V CDR1 and CDR2: LNHDA, SQIVND (reference sequence). The germline V and J ends were trimmed by 10 bases and 4 bases, with 14 bases remaining between them. The CDR3: CATSRAPNQPQHF. The CDR3 DNA sequence: TGTGCCACCTCCCGGGCCCCGAATCAGCCCCAGCATTTT.

As to this clone: Other DNA sequences from this sample encode an identical CDR3 as well. The CDR3 DNA is TGTGCCAGCTCACCACAGGAGTTCTCTGGAAACACCATATATTTT. This sequence encodes CASSPQEFSGNTIYF. This chain joins TRBV18 and TRBJ1-3; D ambiguous. Germline V gene lookup returns CDR1 KGHSH and CDR2 LQKENI. CDR3 length equals 15 residues. Deletions cut 1 base from V and 0 bases from J, with 7 bases between.

As for this clone: Other DNA sequences in the same sample also yield this CDR3. The chain employs TRBV15 and TRBJ2-3; D is ambiguous. The V end lost 0 bases, the J end lost 2 bases, and 3 bases lay between the germline ends. CDR1 is LNHNV, CDR2 YYDKDF, per germline (reference sequence). The CDR3 totals 13 residues. The CDR3: CATSRESTDTQYF. The DNA for the CDR3 is TGTGCCACCAGCAGAGAGTCCACAGATACGCAGTATTTT.

This chain connects TRBV6-1 to TRBJ2-1, with 7 bases fitting TRBD1. CDR3 length equals 14 residues. J was trimmed by 13 bases and V by 2 bases; bases with no gene match: 11. Germline lookup yields CDR1 MNHNS and CDR2 SASEGT. This CDR3 reads CASSEWLGGREQFF. The DNA of the CDR3 is TGTGCCAGCAGTGAATGGCTAGGGGGCCGGGAACAGTTCTTC.

Only one count was recorded for this clone. This chain uses TRBV7-9 with TRBJ1-3; tentative D call: TRBD1 (5 bases). The CDR3 contains 15 residues. In germline, CDR1 is SEHNR, CDR2 FQNEAQ (reference sequence). The ends were cut back, 4 bases at V and 2 bases at J, with 12 bases in the middle. CDR3 sequence: CASSWDVRTGNTIYF. CDR3 nucleotides: TGTGCCAGCAGCTGGGACGTACGGACTGGAAACACCATATATTTT.